Shown below are 19 T cell receptor beta chains from a single sample sequenced in a study of cytomegalovirus exposure and HLA in healthy donors (dated by TCRdb to 2016 to 2017). Library method: the immunoSEQ multiplex PCR assay. For the multiplex PCR, a mixture combining 60 forward primers for TCR Vbeta segments and 13 reverse primers for TCR Jbeta segments was used. Sourced from immuneACCESS, this table was stored by TCRdb with only in-frame sequences that have V and J called. A share of the clones is absent; for the studies checked, an unresolved V gene accounts for under half, and the remainder has no known explanation. The sample table contains some 160,000 clones; only one count was recorded for approximately 80% of them. Approximately 1.6% of the sample is held by the ten biggest clonotypes. What was sequenced was PBMCs. Receptors were obtained from a young woman in good health and CMV-seronegative.

The CDR3 here is CASSPGWVNTGELFF. CDR3 in DNA: TGTGCCAGCAGTCCCGGGTGGGTTAACACCGGGGAGCTGTTTTTT. This chain links TRBV28 with TRBJ2-2; D not certain. Germline V gene lookup returns CDR1 MDHEN and CDR2 SYDVKM. Between the trimmed V and J ends, which lost 5 bases and 2 bases, there was a span of 12 bases. This CDR3 comprises 15 residues.

A few counts support this clone. The rearrangement uses TRBV29-1 and TRBJ1-1; the match to TRBD1 covers 10 bases. CDR1 and CDR2 from the germline V gene are SQVTM and ANQGSEA. The CDR3 length is 14 residues. Losses at the gene ends were 7 bases for V and 6 bases for J; bases not matched to a gene: 11. CDR3 in amino acids: CSARTGGRGPEAFF. The CDR3, as DNA: TGCAGCGCCCGGACAGGGGGTAGAGGGCCTGAAGCTTTCTTT. The variable domain in full, with the rest retrieved from reference TRBV29-1 and TRBJ1-1, is SAVISQKPSRDICQRGTSLTIQCQVDSQVTMMFWYRQQPGQSLTLIATANQGSEATYESGFVIDKFPISRPNLTFSTLTVSNMSPEDSSIYLCSARTGGRGPEAFFGQGTRLTVV.

This clone came up once. Mismatch with germline at one junction end may stem from a read error. The V call is TRBV9, the J call TRBJ1-2; 9 bases map to TRBD1. Germline loops: CDR1 SGDLS, CDR2 YYNGEE. The CDR3 is 15 residues long. The CDR3 is CASSSRTGDVYGYPF. The CDR3 nucleotides are TGTGCCAGCAGCTCCAGGACAGGGGATGTCTATGGCTACCCCTTC.

The V and J genes are TRBV5-6 and TRBJ1-1, with a possible D match to TRBD1 (6 bases). Germline CDR1 and CDR2: SGHDT and YYEEEE. The V and J ends lost 0 bases and 3 bases respectively, with 12 bases between them. The CDR3 is made up of 15 amino acids. DNA for the CDR3: TGTGCCAGCAGCTTGGTGCTTGGACAGTACACTGAAGCTTTCTTT. Protein product: CASSLVLGQYTEAFF.

The V and J genes are TRBV7-8 and TRBJ2-1; TRBD2 is a possible D gene (5 bases). The CDR3 sequence is 14 residues long. The V gene's germline CDR1 is SGHVS and CDR2 FQNEAQ. The V end was cut by 5 bases, the J end by 4 bases, with 12 bases between. The CDR3, as DNA: TGTGCCAGCAGCGTAGAGGAGGTTTACAATGAGCAGTTCTTC. Translating gives CASSVEEVYNEQFF. Full variable domain (outside the CDR3, taken from reference TRBV7-8 and TRBJ2-1): GAGVSQSPRYKVAKRGQDVALRCDPISGHVSLFWYQQALGQGPEFLTYFQNEAQLDKSGLPSDRFFAERPEGSVSTLKIQRTQQEDSAVYLCASSVEEVYNEQFFGPGTRLTVL.

The chain uses TRBV5-4 and TRBJ2-6; 8 bases are a match to TRBD1. In germline, CDR1 is SGHNT, CDR2 YYREEE (reference sequence). The CDR3 consists of 16 residues. The junction had 8 bases not matched to a gene; V was cut back by 9 bases and J by 0 bases. The CDR3 sequence is CATGQDGFSGANVLTF. The CDR3 DNA sequence: TGTGCCACGGGACAGGACGGCTTCTCTGGGGCCAACGTCCTGACTTTC.

The rearrangement joins TRBV14 to TRBJ2-5; tentative D call: TRBD2 (5 bases). Trimming shortened V by 0 bases and J by 5 bases, and 16 bases separated the two germline ends. The CDR3 has 16 amino acids. Germline V gene sequence: CDR1 SGHDN, CDR2 FVKESK. CDR3 region: CASSQDGRGPVETQYF. In DNA, the CDR3 is TGTGCCAGCAGCCAAGATGGGAGAGGGCCGGTGGAGACCCAGTACTTC. Looking up the rest from reference TRBV14 and TRBJ2-5 gives the full variable domain: EAGVTQFPSHSVIEKGQTVTLRCDPISGHDNLYWYRRVMGKEIKFLLHFVKESKQDESGMPNNRFLAERTGGTYSTLKVQPAELEDSGVYFCASSQDGRGPVETQYFGPGTRLLVL.

The chain joins TRBV11-3 to TRBJ2-1; maybe TRBD2 (5 bases). Between the trimmed V and J ends, which lost 5 bases and 0 bases, there was a span of 11 bases. The CDR3 is made up of 15 amino acids. Germline V gene data show CDR1 as SGHNT and CDR2 as YENEEA. CDR3 nucleotides: TGTGCCAGCAGCGGAGGCCCGAGCTCCTACAATGAGCAGTTCTTC. It yields the protein CASSGGPSSYNEQFF.

The chain combines TRBV6-1 with TRBJ1-1; no definite D call. V lost 8 bases and J 0 bases, leaving 10 bases between the germline ends. The CDR3 totals 13 residues. Germline CDR1 reads MNHNS; CDR2 reads SASEGT. In nucleotides, the CDR3 is TGTGCCAGCCCTATGACTGTGAACACTGAAGCTTTCTTT. Protein product: CASPMTVNTEAFF.

The chain joins TRBV6-5 to TRBJ1-1, with 7 positions matching TRBD1. V gave up 1 base and J gave up 5 bases; unmatched junction bases: 7. From germline, CDR1 is MNHEY and CDR2 SVGAGI. The CDR3 spans 15 residues. CDR3 region: CASSYLPTGVTEAFF. CDR3 in DNA: TGTGCCAGCAGTTACTTACCAACAGGGGTAACTGAAGCTTTCTTT.

CDR3 sequence (DNA): TGTGCCAGCAGTGAAAGGAAAATTTTGGGCACCCGGCAATCCTACGAGCAGTACTTC. Its translation: CASSERKILGTRQSYEQYF. This chain links TRBV6-1 with TRBJ2-7; D gene unclear. With 2 bases removed from V and 1 base from J, the gap between germline ends came to 24 bases. Germline values: CDR1 MNHNS, CDR2 SASEGT. The CDR3 extends over 19 amino acids.

This clone came up a few times. The chain carries TRBV4-1 and TRBJ1-1, with a tentative D call TRBD1 (6 bases). V shed 3 bases and J shed 5 bases, with 16 bases lying between them. The CDR3 covers 15 residues. Germline V gene lookup returns CDR1 MGHRA and CDR2 YSYEKL. The chain's CDR3 is CASSHSTGLSTEAFF. The CDR3 DNA follows: TGCGCCAGCAGCCACTCGACAGGACTTTCGACTGAAGCTTTCTTT.

J is TRBJ1-1 and V is TRBV28; TRBD1 might be the D (5 bases). In germline, CDR1 is MDHEN, CDR2 SYDVKM. This CDR3 is 12 amino acids long. V was shortened by 6 bases and J by 10 bases, with 15 bases between the two germline ends. The CDR3 bases are TGTGCCAGCAGAAGAACTCAGGGAATAGCTTTCTTT. This codes for CASRRTQGIAFF.

The chain combines TRBV7-9 with TRBJ2-7, with unresolved D. The CDR3 loop spans 12 amino acids. Germline V CDR1 and CDR2: SEHNR, FQNEAQ (reference sequence). V was trimmed by 0 bases and J by 5 bases, leaving 5 bases between them. The CDR3: CASSLARNEQYF. CDR3 nucleotide sequence: TGTGCCAGCAGCTTAGCGAGGAACGAGCAGTACTTC.

This chain connects TRBV5-5 to TRBJ2-7, with TRBD2 matching 8 bases. After removal of 1 base from V and 5 bases from J, the junction contained 5 bases not matched to a gene. In germline, CDR1 is SGHKS, CDR2 YYEKEE (reference sequence). The CDR3 runs to 14 residues. The CDR3 region is CASSLSGGWHEQYF. The CDR3 DNA follows: TGTGCCAGCAGCTTGAGCGGGGGATGGCACGAGCAGTACTTC.

The V gene is TRBV29-1, the J gene TRBJ1-1; D gene uncertain. The CDR3 spans 11 residues. Germline loops: CDR1 SQVTM, CDR2 ANQGSEA. The V gene lost 6 bases and the J gene lost 4 bases, with 9 bases spanning the gap. The CDR3 reads CSVTRATEAFF. The CDR3 DNA follows: TGCAGCGTCACGAGGGCCACTGAAGCTTTCTTT.

The chain combines TRBV30 with TRBJ2-3; D uncertain. Trimming removed 8 bases from V and 3 bases from J, with 18 bases in between. Germline V gene data show CDR1 as GTSNPN and CDR2 as SVGIG (reference sequence). The CDR3 loop spans 14 amino acids. This chain's CDR3 is CALVAVPVTDTQYF. Written as DNA, the CDR3 is TGTGCCCTCGTCGCAGTTCCAGTGACAGATACGCAGTATTTT.

This rearrangement joins TRBV7-2 to TRBJ2-1, with 8 bases fitting TRBD1. This CDR3 has 14 amino acids. Germline V gene data show CDR1 as SGHTA and CDR2 as FQGNSA. J lost 4 bases, V lost 5 bases, and 4 bases had no gene match. Written as DNA, the CDR3 is TGTGCCAGCAGCCCCAGGGGGCTTTACAATGAGCAGTTCTTC. The encoded protein is CASSPRGLYNEQFF.

This chain connects TRBV12-5 to TRBJ1-1, with D maybe TRBD1 (6 bases). The CDR3 runs 14 residues. Germline CDR1 is LGHNT and CDR2 is FRNRAP. Trimming pared 7 bases from V and 0 bases from J, leaving 12 bases between. The CDR3 DNA sequence: TGTGCTAGTGCCCCAGGGGCCTTGAACACTGAAGCTTTCTTT. Translation gives CASAPGALNTEAFF.